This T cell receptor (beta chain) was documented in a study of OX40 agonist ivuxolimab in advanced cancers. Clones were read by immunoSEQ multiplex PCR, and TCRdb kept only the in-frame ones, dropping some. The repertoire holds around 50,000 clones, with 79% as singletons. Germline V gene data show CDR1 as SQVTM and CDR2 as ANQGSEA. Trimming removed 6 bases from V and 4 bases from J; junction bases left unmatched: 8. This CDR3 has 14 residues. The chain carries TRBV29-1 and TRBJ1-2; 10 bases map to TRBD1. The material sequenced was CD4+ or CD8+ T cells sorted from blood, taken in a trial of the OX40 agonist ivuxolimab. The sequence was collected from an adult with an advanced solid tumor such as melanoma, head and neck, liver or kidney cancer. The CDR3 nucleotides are TGCAGCGTCATGGGACAGGGGAAGGGCTATGGCTACACCTTC. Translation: CSVMGQGKGYGYTF.